This T cell receptor (beta chain) derives from a study of T-cell reconstitution after alpha-beta-depleted transplantation in children. This CDR3 has 14 residues. Trimming shortened V by 8 bases and J by 10 bases, and 18 bases separated the two germline ends. This clonotype was detected a few times. As it was prepared, the TCRbeta library received unique molecular identifiers. TCRdb reprocessed the PCR reads via MiXCR and lists one record per CDR3 protein. This table holds 490,000 or so distinct CDR3 sequences, approximately 12% found once. This chain connects TRBV12-3 or TRBV12-4 to TRBJ1-6; D perhaps matches TRBD1 (5 bases). The clonotype was recovered from a human donor who donated a stem cell graft to a child with combined immunodeficiency. Here the sequenced sample was PBMCs from the stem cell graft donor, taken from the stem cell graft. CDR3 in amino acids: CASGDLQQGSPLHF. CDR3 DNA: TGTGCCAGCGGGGACCTGCAGCAGGGATCACCCCTCCACTTT.